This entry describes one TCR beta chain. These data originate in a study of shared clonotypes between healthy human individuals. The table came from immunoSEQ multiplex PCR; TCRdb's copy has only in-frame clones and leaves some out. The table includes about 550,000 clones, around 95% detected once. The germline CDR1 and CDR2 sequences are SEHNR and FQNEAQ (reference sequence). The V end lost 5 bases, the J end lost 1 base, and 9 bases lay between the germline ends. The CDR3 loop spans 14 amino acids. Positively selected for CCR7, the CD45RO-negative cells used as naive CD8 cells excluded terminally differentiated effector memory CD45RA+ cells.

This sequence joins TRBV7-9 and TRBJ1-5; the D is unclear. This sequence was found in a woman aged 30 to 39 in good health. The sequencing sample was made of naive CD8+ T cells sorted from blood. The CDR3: CASSAAGSNQPQHF. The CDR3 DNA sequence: TGTGCCAGCAGCGCGGCGGGGAGCAATCAGCCCCAGCATTTT.